These 28 T cell receptor beta chains originate from one sample sequenced in a study of CD8+ T cells in alopecia areata. RNA was isolated and reverse transcribed to cDNA, the sequencing template. Clones were read by immunoSEQ multiplex PCR, and TCRdb kept only the in-frame ones, dropping some. Among around 100,000 clones listed, 86% were seen once. Noted treatment: oral pan-JAK inhibitor, 5-10 mg twice daily. The source was CD8+ T cells sorted from blood, collected at approximately week 34, from a patient treated with tofacitinib. The receptor source for this set is a human donor with alopecia areata.

The chain uses TRBV7-9 and TRBJ2-3; 14 nucleotides match TRBD2. Germline CDR1 is SEHNR and CDR2 is FQNEAQ (reference sequence). The CDR3 totals 19 residues. J was trimmed by 2 bases and V by 3 bases; bases with no gene match: 10. In nucleotides, the CDR3 is TGTGCCAGCAGCTTTGGGACTAGCGGGAGTAAGGTCTCCACAGATACGCAGTATTTT. Protein sequence: CASSFGTSGSKVSTDTQYF. Drawing the rest from reference TRBV7-9 and TRBJ2-3, the complete variable domain is DTGVSQNPRHKITKRGQNVTFRCDPISEHNRLYWYRQTLGQGPEFLTYFQNEAQLEKSRLLSDRFSAERPKGSFSTLEIQRTEQGDSAMYLCASSFGTSGSKVSTDTQYFGPGTRLTVL.

CDR3 in amino acids: CASSRAGGRLSTDTQYF. The CDR3 nucleotides are TGTGCCAGCAGCCGAGCGGGGGGCCGCCTTAGCACAGATACGCAGTATTTT. This chain links TRBV16 with TRBJ2-3, with TRBD2 identical over 9 bases. CDR1 and CDR2 from the germline V gene are KGHSY and FQNENV. V was clipped by 4 bases and J by 0 bases; unmatched bases: 8. The CDR3 totals 17 residues.

Written as DNA, the CDR3 is TGTGCCAGTAGGCCCTATGAGGGGACCCAGTACTTC. Translating it yields CASRPYEGTQYF. The chain joins TRBV19 to TRBJ2-5, with TRBD2 as a possible D gene (5 bases). CDR1 and CDR2 (germline): LNHDA, SQIVND (reference sequence). V gave up 6 bases and J gave up 7 bases, with 12 bases separating them. The CDR3 spans 12 residues.

The gene calls are TRBV4-1 and TRBJ2-2, with TRBD2 matching over 7 bases. Germline V gene lookup returns CDR1 MGHRA and CDR2 YSYEKL. Trimming at V came to 0 bases and at J to 5 bases, leaving 9 bases not matched to a gene. The CDR3 runs to 17 residues. DNA of the CDR3: TGCGCCAGCAGCCAAGACCCGGGCGGGAGTCCAACCGGGGAGCTGTTTTTT. Protein product: CASSQDPGGSPTGELFF.

A single count supports this clone. This sequence joins TRBV2 and TRBJ2-7, with D perhaps TRBD1 (6 bases). The CDR3 consists of 12 residues. Germline assignment: CDR1 SNHLY and CDR2 FYNNEI. V lost 8 bases, J lost 4 bases, and 12 bases lay in between. DNA of the CDR3: TGTGCCAGCGAAGGGGACAAATACGAGCAGTACTTC. Translation: CASEGDKYEQYF. Supplemented by reference TRBV2 and TRBJ2-7, the full variable domain reads EPEVTQTPSHQVTQMGQEVILRCVPISNHLYFYWYRQILGQKVEFLVSFYNNEISEKSEIFDDQFSVERPDGSNFTLKIRSTKLEDSAMYFCASEGDKYEQYFGPGTRLTVT.

Only a few counts were recorded for this clone. The chain employs TRBV25-1 and TRBJ1-1, with a weak D call TRBD1 (5 bases). CDR3 length: 12 amino acids. With 4 bases removed from V and 7 bases from J, the gap between germline ends came to 10 bases. Looked up from germline, CDR1 is MGHDK and CDR2 is SYGVNS. The CDR3 DNA reads as TGTGCCAGCAGTGGGGGGACGGGTGAAGCTTTCTTT. Amino acid sequence: CASSGGTGEAFF.

The genes are TRBV7-7 and TRBJ2-3, with 7 bases aligning to TRBD1. Trimming took 5 bases from V and 7 from J; bases not matched to a gene: 21. This CDR3 comprises 18 residues. Germline assignment: CDR1 SSHAT and CDR2 FNYEAQ (reference sequence). The CDR3 reads CASSHRRDRGDTSYTQYF. The CDR3 DNA sequence: TGTGCCAGCAGCCATCGCCGGGACAGAGGAGACACGTCTTATACGCAGTATTTT.

V and J are TRBV4-1 and TRBJ2-1; 12 bases are shared with TRBD2. In germline, CDR1 is MGHRA, CDR2 YSYEKL. This CDR3 is built from 17 residues. The junction had 8 bases not matched to a gene; V was cut back by 0 bases and J by 8 bases. Written as DNA, the CDR3 is TGCGCCAGCAGCCAAGAGATTCCTAGCGGGAGGGCCCATGAGCAGTTCTTC. Amino acids: CASSQEIPSGRAHEQFF.

The chain couples TRBV4-1 to TRBJ2-1; 7 positions match TRBD1. After removal of 4 bases from V and 2 bases from J, the junction contained 5 bases not matched to a gene. Germline CDR1 is MGHRA and CDR2 is YSYEKL. The CDR3 runs to 15 residues. The CDR3 sequence is CASSLDTGAYNEQFF. The CDR3 nucleotides are TGCGCCAGCAGCCTGGACACAGGGGCCTACAATGAGCAGTTCTTC.

This clone showed up just once. DNA for the CDR3: TGTGCCACTGGGACAGGGGAACATCTGCAGTACTTC. Its translation: CATGTGEHLQYF. The chain employs TRBV7-9 and TRBJ2-7, with 10 bases aligning to TRBD1. The CDR3 contains 12 residues. Trimming at V came to 10 bases and at J to 9 bases, leaving 9 bases not matched to a gene. Germline V gene lookup returns CDR1 SEHNR and CDR2 FQNEAQ (reference sequence).

This clone was recorded only once. The chain is built from TRBV18 and TRBJ1-1; D is undetermined. Trimming took off 3 bases at V and 1 base at J, with 9 bases between the two ends. Germline-derived CDR1 and CDR2 are KGHSH and LQKENI. The CDR3 extends over 14 amino acids. CDR3 in amino acids: CASSPRARNTEAFF. The CDR3 DNA reads TGTGCCAGCTCACCCCGGGCTCGGAACACTGAAGCTTTCTTT. The full variable domain, rest sourced from reference TRBV18 and TRBJ1-1, is NAGVMQNPRHLVRRRGQEARLRCSPMKGHSHVYWYRQLPEEGLKFMVYLQKENIIDESGMPKERFSAEFPKEGPSILRIQQVVRGDSAAYFCASSPRARNTEAFFGQGTRLTVV.

This clone was detected only a few times. The chain uses TRBV7-3 and TRBJ2-1; D is uncertain. The length of the CDR3 is 14 residues. The germline CDR1 and CDR2 sequences are SGHTA and FQGTGA. With 1 base removed from V and 0 bases from J, the gap between germline ends came to 4 bases. CDR3 residues: CASSLIGSYNEQFF. In DNA, the CDR3 is TGTGCCAGCAGCTTAATTGGCTCCTACAATGAGCAGTTCTTC.

This chain links TRBV9 with TRBJ2-1; no clear D gene. The CDR3 length is 12 residues. Trimming pared 1 base from V and 7 bases from J, leaving 6 bases between. From germline, CDR1 is SGDLS and CDR2 YYNGEE. DNA for the CDR3: TGTGCCAGCAGCGTATGGTCGAATGAGCAGTTCTTC. It translates to CASSVWSNEQFF.

This rearrangement joins TRBV4-1 to TRBJ2-1; unclear D gene. Germline V gives CDR1 MGHRA, CDR2 YSYEKL. Deletions cut 4 bases from V and 6 bases from J, with 16 bases between. This CDR3 is 15 amino acids long. CDR3 bases: TGCGCCAGCAGCCCAATACTAACTCCCCGCAATGAGCAGTTCTTC. Its protein product is CASSPILTPRNEQFF.

J is TRBJ2-1 and V is TRBV6-1, with TRBD1 identical over 9 bases. Germline CDR1 is MNHNS and CDR2 is SASEGT. V trimming: 2 bases; J trimming: 5 bases; junction bases outside the gene matches: 4. The CDR3 has 15 amino acids. The CDR3 region has the DNA TGTGCCAGCAGTGAAAGACAGGGGGTCAACAATGAGCAGTTCTTC. Encoded protein: CASSERQGVNNEQFF.

The J gene is TRBJ2-7, the V gene TRBV29-1, with D unresolved. Germline CDR1 and CDR2: SQVTM and ANQGSEA. The CDR3 extends over 12 amino acids. Trimming pared 6 bases from V and 2 bases from J, leaving 11 bases between. DNA for the CDR3: TGCAGCGTGGGGATAGGGACCTACGAGCAGTACTTC. Translated: CSVGIGTYEQYF.

This clone was found a few times. Other nucleotide sequences from this sample produce the same CDR3. This chain uses TRBV7-9 with TRBJ2-2, with no clear D. V was clipped by 5 bases and J by 8 bases, with 9 bases between them. There are 12 residues in the CDR3. Per germline, CDR1 SEHNR and CDR2 FQNEAQ (reference sequence). The CDR3: CASSPLGGELFF. The CDR3 bases are TGTGCCAGCAGCCCCCTTGGTGGGGAGCTGTTTTTT.

As regards this clone: A read error may produce the germline difference seen at one junction end. CDR3 coding DNA: TGTGCCAGCAGCTTGGGCGGGAGGGCCTATAATGAGCAGTTCTTC. Protein: CASSLGGRAYNEQFF. This chain uses TRBV7-9 with TRBJ2-1; 9 nucleotides line up with TRBD2. This CDR3 is 15 amino acids long. Per the germline V gene, CDR1 is SEHNR and CDR2 is FQNEAQ (reference sequence).

The J gene is TRBJ2-7, the V gene TRBV6-5; TRBD1 agrees at 9 bases. Germline CDR1 is MNHEY and CDR2 is SVGAGI. J gave up 3 bases and V 6 bases, and 3 bases lay outside the gene matches. There are 13 residues in the CDR3. The CDR3 region has the DNA TGTGCCAGCAGCTCGGGACAGGGCTACGAGCAGTACTTC. Protein sequence: CASSSGQGYEQYF.

The rearrangement links TRBV29-1 to TRBJ1-4, with TRBD1 identical over 8 bases. The CDR3 is 13 residues long. V was clipped by 7 bases and J by 10 bases; unmatched bases: 11. CDR1 is SQVTM, CDR2 ANQGSEA, per germline. DNA for the CDR3: TGCAGCGGACAGGGGCCCAGCGGGGGAAAACTGTTTTTT. As protein: CSGQGPSGGKLFF.

The chain is built from TRBV13 and TRBJ2-2, with 12 bases lining up with TRBD1. This CDR3 spans 17 amino acids. The germline CDR1 and CDR2 sequences are PRHDT and FYEKMQ (reference sequence). After removal of 8 bases from V and 2 bases from J, the junction contained 9 bases not matched to a gene. The CDR3, as DNA: TGTGCCAGCTCGCCCGGGACAGGGGGCGCAAACACCGGGGAGCTGTTTTTT. Translation gives CASSPGTGGANTGELFF.

The chain recombines TRBV5-1 with TRBJ2-3; TRBD2 agrees at 7 bases. Germline V gene sequence: CDR1 SGHRS, CDR2 YFSETQ. The CDR3 length is 16 residues. Losses at the gene ends were 0 bases for V and 4 bases for J; bases not matched to a gene: 8. The CDR3 region has the DNA TGCGCCAGCAGCTTGGGTCGGGAGCGGGGATCAGATACGCAGTATTTT. It specifies CASSLGRERGSDTQYF.

The rearrangement uses TRBV2 and TRBJ2-4; 10 nucleotides align to TRBD2. The germline V gene encodes CDR1 SNHLY and CDR2 FYNNEI. The CDR3 has 19 amino acids. V was clipped by 3 bases and J by 0 bases; unmatched bases: 11. The chain's CDR3 is CASSDGRTSGDLAKNIQYF. Written as DNA, the CDR3 is TGTGCCAGCAGTGATGGGAGGACTAGCGGAGATCTAGCCAAAAACATTCAGTACTTC.

The chain joins TRBV5-1 to TRBJ2-7, with 9 bases matching TRBD2. The germline V gene encodes CDR1 SGHRS and CDR2 YFSETQ. This CDR3 contains 14 residues. V dropped 2 bases and J dropped 5; count of bases not matched to a gene: 5. In DNA, the CDR3 is TGCGCCAGCAGCTTCGGCGGGGGGGCCCACGAGCAGTACTTC. Protein: CASSFGGGAHEQYF.

The rearrangement joins TRBV6-5 to TRBJ2-1, with D unresolved. Germline V gene lookup returns CDR1 MNHEY and CDR2 SVGAGI. Deletions cut 5 bases from V and 8 bases from J, with 13 bases between. This CDR3 spans 13 amino acids. The CDR3 bases are TGTGCCAGCAGTCTTCTAGATTCTCATGAGCAGTTCTTC. It encodes CASSLLDSHEQFF.

The chain employs TRBV4-2 and TRBJ2-1, with D possibly matching TRBD1 (5 bases). The CDR3 contains 16 residues. CDR1 is LGHNA, CDR2 YNFKEQ, per germline. V was trimmed by 2 bases and J by 4 bases, leaving 15 bases between them. CDR3 region: CASSQKGQAVYNEQFF. As DNA, the CDR3 is TGTGCCAGCAGCCAAAAGGGGCAGGCCGTATACAATGAGCAGTTCTTC.

This CDR3 is CASRASSRDNEQFF. CDR3 DNA sequence: TGTGCCAGCAGGGCGAGCAGCCGTGACAATGAGCAGTTCTTC. The V and J genes are TRBV6-1 and TRBJ2-1; D not certain. Germline assignment: CDR1 MNHNS and CDR2 SASEGT. Trimming cost V 6 bases and J 5 bases, with 14 bases left between them. The CDR3 loop spans 14 amino acids.

The chain recombines TRBV6-5 with TRBJ2-3, with TRBD1 as a possible D gene (6 bases). The CDR3 covers 12 residues. Germline V CDR1 and CDR2: MNHEY, SVGAGI. Trimming took 5 bases from V and 4 from J, leaving 7 bases between them. CDR3 region: CASSPGADTQYF. The CDR3, as DNA: TGTGCCAGCAGTCCAGGGGCAGATACGCAGTATTTT.